This T cell receptor beta chain originates from a study of T cell responses to AZD1222 COVID-19 vaccine. Findings and caveats of the study: The repertoires were collected only after the peak T cell response. Spike-specific TCR breadth rose after two AZD1222 doses, and depth rose as well.

In regard to this clone: Its specificity is not known.

The table came from immunoSEQ multiplex PCR; TCRdb's copy has only in-frame clones and leaves some out. The sample includes over 130,000 clones, about 90% of them seen just once. Germline V gene data show CDR1 as MNHEY and CDR2 as SVGEGT. CDR3 length equals 17 residues. The trim removed 2 bases at V and 2 bases at J, leaving 9 bases unmatched. The sample in question was peripheral blood, obtained 28 days after the second AZD1222 dose. The origin of this receptor is an adult who received the AZD1222 COVID-19 vaccine. The chain uses TRBV6-2 or TRBV6-3 and TRBJ2-7, with 10 bases that match TRBD2. CDR3 sequence reads: CASSYPSSGGSAYEQYF. The DNA of the CDR3 is TGTGCCAGCAGTTACCCCTCTAGCGGGGGTAGCGCCTACGAGCAGTACTTC.